The present T cell receptor beta chain was sequenced within a study of cytomegalovirus exposure and HLA in healthy donors (TCRdb year 2017). For the wider study: According to a later analysis, one platform produced both the 110 or so validation repertoires and the roughly 650 repertoires of the first cohort. To predict cytomegalovirus infection status, the study combined high-throughput TCR immunosequencing, statistical association of individual TCRs with disease status, and machine learning. In addition to the first cohort of approximately 650 subjects, a separate validation cohort of approximately 130 different subjects was used. The study aimed to test whether cataloging public T cell receptors could reveal signatures of past pathogen exposure. Findings and caveats that apply to the study as a whole: A few of the identified cytomegalovirus-associated TCR beta chains were confirmed in vitro to be specific for cytomegalovirus antigens. In a later analysis, TCRs clustered in the first cohort were found to also tend to co-occur in the 120 validation repertoires, with 85% to 95% of cluster scores above 0. While some public TCRs were present in many individuals, most TCR sequences turned up only very rarely across donors. The validation cohort had no HLA typing available for a later analysis, so co-occurrence within that cohort was assessed over all 130 or so repertoires. The study gave a list of 150 to 200 TCR beta chains associated with cytomegalovirus. The classifier was reported to diagnose cytomegalovirus status with high specificity and sensitivity in both the original and validation cohorts. The authors suggested that the approach could potentially be extended to other disease states and immunological phenotypes.

Donors formed part of the validation cohort, which comprised approximately 130 subjects and was distinct from the first cohort of 550 to 850 subjects. On this clone itself: Its specific antigen is unknown. The record has no base qualities; no much larger clone is one base away.

The library came from the immunoSEQ multiplex PCR assay. Processing in the source paper ran as follows. To diagnose cytomegalovirus status from the catalog of TCR beta chain sequences, a statistical classification framework was built. The table comes from immuneACCESS by way of TCRdb, which keeps in-frame sequences with V and J called. Part of the clones is missing from these tables; in studies checked, under half for an unresolved V gene and the rest for unknown reasons. V and J calls and clone size follow that table, whereas D and trimming were derived from the DNA. The sample table records over 200,000 clones; roughly 85% of these occur just once. The ten largest clones add up to around 5.5% of the sample. Per the germline V gene (reference sequence), SGHNT is the CDR1 and YYREEE is the CDR2. From the cysteine up to the phenylalanine, the CDR3 has a length of 14 residues. CDR3 DNA is the only sequence kept; it has 42 bases, read in frame from the first base. Cut back by 1 base and 8 bases, the V and J ends lie 15 bases apart.

This sequence originates from a woman aged 18-29 years in good health and CMV-seronegative. Material: PBMCs. Rearrangement joined TRBV5-4 to TRBJ1-2, with a tentative D gene TRBD1 over 5 matching bases. The sequence in DNA is TGTGCCAGCAGCTTGTGGTCAACACAGGAGGGCTACACCTTC. Its translation reads: CASSLWSTQEGYTF.